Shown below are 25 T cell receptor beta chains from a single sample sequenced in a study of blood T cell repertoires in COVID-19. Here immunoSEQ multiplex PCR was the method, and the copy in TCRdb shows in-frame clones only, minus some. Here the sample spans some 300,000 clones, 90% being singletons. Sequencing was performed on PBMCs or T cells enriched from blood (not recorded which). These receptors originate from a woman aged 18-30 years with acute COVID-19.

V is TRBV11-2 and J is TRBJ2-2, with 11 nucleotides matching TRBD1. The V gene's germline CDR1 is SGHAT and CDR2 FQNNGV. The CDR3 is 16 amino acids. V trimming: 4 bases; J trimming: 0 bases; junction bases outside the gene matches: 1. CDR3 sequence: CASSWTGGANTGELFF. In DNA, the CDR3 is TGTGCCAGCAGCTGGACAGGGGGCGCGAACACCGGGGAGCTGTTTTTT. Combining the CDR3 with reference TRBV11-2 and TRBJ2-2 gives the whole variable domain EAGVAQSPRYKIIEKRQSVAFWCNPISGHATLYWYQQILGQGPKLLIQFQNNGVVDDSQLPKDRFSAERLKGVDSTLKIQPAKLEDSAVYLCASSWTGGANTGELFFGEGSRLTVL.

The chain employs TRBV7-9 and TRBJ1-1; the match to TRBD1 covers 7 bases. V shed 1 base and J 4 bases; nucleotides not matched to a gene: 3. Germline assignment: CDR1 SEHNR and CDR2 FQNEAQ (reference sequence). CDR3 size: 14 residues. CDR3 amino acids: CASSLEQGPTEAFF. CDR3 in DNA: TGTGCCAGCAGCTTAGAACAGGGGCCCACTGAAGCTTTCTTT.

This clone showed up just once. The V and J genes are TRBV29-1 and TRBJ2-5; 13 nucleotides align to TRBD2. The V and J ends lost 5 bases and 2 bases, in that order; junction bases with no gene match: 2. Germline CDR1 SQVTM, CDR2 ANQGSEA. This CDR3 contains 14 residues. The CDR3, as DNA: TGCAGCGTTCGGACTAGCGGGAGACAAGAGACCCAGTACTTC. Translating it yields CSVRTSGRQETQYF.

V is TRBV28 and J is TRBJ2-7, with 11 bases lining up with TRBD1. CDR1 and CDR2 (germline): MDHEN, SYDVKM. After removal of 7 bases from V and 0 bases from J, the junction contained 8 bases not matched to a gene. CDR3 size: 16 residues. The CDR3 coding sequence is TGTGCCAGCACCCCCGCGGGACAGGGGGGCTCCTACGAGCAGTACTTC. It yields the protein CASTPAGQGGSYEQYF.

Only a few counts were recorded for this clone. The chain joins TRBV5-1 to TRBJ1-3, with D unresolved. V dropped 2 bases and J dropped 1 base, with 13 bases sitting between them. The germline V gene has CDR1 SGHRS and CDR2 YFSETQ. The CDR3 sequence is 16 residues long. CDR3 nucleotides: TGCGCCAGCAGCTTAGCCCCCGGGAATTCTGGAAACACCATATATTTT. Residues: CASSLAPGNSGNTIYF.

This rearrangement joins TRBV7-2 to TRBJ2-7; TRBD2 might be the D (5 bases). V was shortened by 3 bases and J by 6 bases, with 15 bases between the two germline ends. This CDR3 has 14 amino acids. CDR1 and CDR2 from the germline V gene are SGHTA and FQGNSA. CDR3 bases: TGTGCCAGCAGCTTGGAAACGGGGTTTGGCGAGCAGTACTTC. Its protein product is CASSLETGFGEQYF.

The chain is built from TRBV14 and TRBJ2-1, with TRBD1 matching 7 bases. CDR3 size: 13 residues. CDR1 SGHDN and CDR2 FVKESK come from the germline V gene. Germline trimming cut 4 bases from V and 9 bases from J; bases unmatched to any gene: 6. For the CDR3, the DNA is TGTGCCAGCAGCCGGACAGGCAGTGGTGAGCAGTTCTTC. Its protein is CASSRTGSGEQFF.

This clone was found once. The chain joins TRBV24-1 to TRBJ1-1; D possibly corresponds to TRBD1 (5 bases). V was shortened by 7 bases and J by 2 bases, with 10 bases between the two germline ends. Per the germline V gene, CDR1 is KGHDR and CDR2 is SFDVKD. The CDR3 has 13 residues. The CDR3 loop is CATSAGGNTEAFF. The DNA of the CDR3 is TGTGCCACCAGCGCGGGGGGTAACACTGAAGCTTTCTTT.

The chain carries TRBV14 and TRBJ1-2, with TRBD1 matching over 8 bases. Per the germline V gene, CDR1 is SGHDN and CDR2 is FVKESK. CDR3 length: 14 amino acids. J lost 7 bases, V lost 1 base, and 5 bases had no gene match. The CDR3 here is CASSQVQGALGYTF. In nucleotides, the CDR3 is TGTGCCAGCAGCCAAGTGCAGGGGGCGCTTGGCTACACCTTC.

The CDR3 DNA is TGTGCCAGCAGTCCACTAAGGGGGGGTGCCACCTCAAGATACAATGAGCAGTTCTTC. Amino acids: CASSPLRGGATSRYNEQFF. The chain uses TRBV27 and TRBJ2-1; TRBD2 might be the D (7 bases). V was clipped by 5 bases and J by 4 bases, with 27 bases between them. The CDR3 runs to 19 residues. Germline CDR1 and CDR2: MNHEY and SMNVEV (reference sequence).

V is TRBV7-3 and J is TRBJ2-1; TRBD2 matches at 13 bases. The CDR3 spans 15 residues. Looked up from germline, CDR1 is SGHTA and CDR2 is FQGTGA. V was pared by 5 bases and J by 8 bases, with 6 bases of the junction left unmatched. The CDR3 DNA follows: TGTGCCAGCAGCCTCGGACTAGCGGGAGTGTATGAGCAGTTCTTC. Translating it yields CASSLGLAGVYEQFF.

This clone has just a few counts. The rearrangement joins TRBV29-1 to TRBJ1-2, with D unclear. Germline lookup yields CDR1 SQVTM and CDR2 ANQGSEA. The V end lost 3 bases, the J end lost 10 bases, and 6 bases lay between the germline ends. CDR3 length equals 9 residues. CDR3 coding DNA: TGCAGCGTTGATCAGGACTACACCTTC. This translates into CSVDQDYTF.

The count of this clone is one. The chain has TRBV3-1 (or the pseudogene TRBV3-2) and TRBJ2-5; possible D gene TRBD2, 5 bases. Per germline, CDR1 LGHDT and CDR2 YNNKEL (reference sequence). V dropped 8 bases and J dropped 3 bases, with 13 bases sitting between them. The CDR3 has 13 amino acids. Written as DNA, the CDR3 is TGTGCCAGCGGGGAGCGGATGAAAGAGACCCAGTACTTC. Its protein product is CASGERMKETQYF.

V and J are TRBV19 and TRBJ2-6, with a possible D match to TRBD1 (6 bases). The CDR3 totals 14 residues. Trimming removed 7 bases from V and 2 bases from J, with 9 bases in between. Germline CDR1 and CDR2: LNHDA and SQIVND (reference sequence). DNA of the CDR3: TGTGCCAGTAACAGGGCAACTGGGGCCAACGTCCTGACTTTC. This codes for CASNRATGANVLTF.

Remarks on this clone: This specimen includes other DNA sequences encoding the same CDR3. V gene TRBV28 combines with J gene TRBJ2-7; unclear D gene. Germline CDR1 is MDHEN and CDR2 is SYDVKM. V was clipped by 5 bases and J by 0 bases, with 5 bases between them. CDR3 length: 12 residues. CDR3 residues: CASSPSSYEQYF. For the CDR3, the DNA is TGTGCCAGCAGTCCGAGCTCCTACGAGCAGTACTTC. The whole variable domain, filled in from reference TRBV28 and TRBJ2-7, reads DVKVTQSSRYLVKRTGEKVFLECVQDMDHENMFWYRQDPGLGLRLIYFSYDVKMKEKGDIPEGYSVSREKKERFSLILESASTNQTSMYLCASSPSSYEQYFGPGTRLTVT.

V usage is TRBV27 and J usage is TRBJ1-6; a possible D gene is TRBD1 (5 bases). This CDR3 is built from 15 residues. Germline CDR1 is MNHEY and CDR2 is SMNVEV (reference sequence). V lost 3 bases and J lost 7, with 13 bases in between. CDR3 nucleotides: TGTGCCAGCAGTTTTCAGGGCGTACACAATTCACCCCTCCACTTT. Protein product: CASSFQGVHNSPLHF.

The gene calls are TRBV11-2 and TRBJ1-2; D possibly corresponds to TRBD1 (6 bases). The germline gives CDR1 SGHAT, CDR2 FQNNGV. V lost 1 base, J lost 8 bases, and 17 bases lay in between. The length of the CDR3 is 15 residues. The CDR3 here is CASSLAQGSGYGYTF. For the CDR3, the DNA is TGTGCCAGCAGCTTAGCCCAGGGGTCGGGATACGGCTACACCTTC.

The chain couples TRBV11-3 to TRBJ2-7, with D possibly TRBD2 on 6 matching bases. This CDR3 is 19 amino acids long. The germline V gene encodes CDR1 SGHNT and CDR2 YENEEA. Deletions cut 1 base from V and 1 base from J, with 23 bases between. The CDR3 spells CASSLGVFGAGTDSYEQYF. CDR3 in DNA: TGTGCCAGCAGCTTAGGGGTCTTTGGGGCCGGGACTGATTCCTACGAGCAGTACTTC.

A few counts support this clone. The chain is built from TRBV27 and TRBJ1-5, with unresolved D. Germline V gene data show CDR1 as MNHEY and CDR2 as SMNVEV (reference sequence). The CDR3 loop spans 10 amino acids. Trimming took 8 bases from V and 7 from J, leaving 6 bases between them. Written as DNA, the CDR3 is TGTGCCAGCGGGAGGCAGCCCCAGCATTTT. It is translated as CASGRQPQHF.

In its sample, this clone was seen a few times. DNA for the CDR3: TGTGCCAGCAGCCAGGCCCAGGGCCCTAACACAGATACGCAGTATTTT. Its translation is CASSQAQGPNTDTQYF. The gene calls are TRBV4-2 and TRBJ2-3, with a possible D match to TRBD1 (5 bases). This CDR3 comprises 16 residues. Germline V gene data show CDR1 as LGHNA and CDR2 as YNFKEQ. V lost 3 bases to trimming and J lost 2 bases, with 15 bases between them.

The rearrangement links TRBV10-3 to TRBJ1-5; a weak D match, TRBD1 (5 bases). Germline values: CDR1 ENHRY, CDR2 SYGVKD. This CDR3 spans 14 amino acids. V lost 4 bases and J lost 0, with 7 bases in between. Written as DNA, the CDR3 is TGTGCCATCAGTGTAGGGGATAGCAATCAGCCCCAGCATTTT. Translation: CAISVGDSNQPQHF.

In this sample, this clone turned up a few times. The CDR3: CASSLAGGSYEQYF. As DNA, the CDR3 is TGTGCGTCTTCCTTAGCGGGAGGGTCCTACGAGCAGTACTTC. This chain joins TRBV28 and TRBJ2-7, with 11 bases aligning to TRBD2. The CDR3 is made up of 14 amino acids. In germline, CDR1 is MDHEN, CDR2 SYDVKM.

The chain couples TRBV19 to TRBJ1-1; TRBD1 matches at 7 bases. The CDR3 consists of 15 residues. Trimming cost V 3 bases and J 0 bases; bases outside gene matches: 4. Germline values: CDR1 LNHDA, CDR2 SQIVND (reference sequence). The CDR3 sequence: CASSMGTAMNTEAFF. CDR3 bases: TGTGCCAGTAGTATGGGGACAGCAATGAACACTGAAGCTTTCTTT.

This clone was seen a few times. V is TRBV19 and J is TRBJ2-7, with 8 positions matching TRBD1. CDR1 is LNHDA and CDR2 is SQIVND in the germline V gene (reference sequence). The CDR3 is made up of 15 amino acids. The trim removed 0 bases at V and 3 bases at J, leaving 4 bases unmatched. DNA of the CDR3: TGTGCCAGTAGTATAGATGGTACAGGGGGCTACGAGCAGTACTTC. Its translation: CASSIDGTGGYEQYF.

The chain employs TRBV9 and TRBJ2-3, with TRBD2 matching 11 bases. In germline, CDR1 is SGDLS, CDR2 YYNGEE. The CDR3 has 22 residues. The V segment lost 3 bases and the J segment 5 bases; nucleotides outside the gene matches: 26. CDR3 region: CASSGRRGSSGRSPFRIDTQYF. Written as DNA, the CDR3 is TGTGCCAGCAGCGGGCGCAGGGGGTCTAGCGGGAGGTCTCCGTTCCGGATAGATACGCAGTATTTT.